Below, 31 T cell receptor beta chains from the same sample are listed, as sequenced in a study of immune cell composition in non-small cell lung cancer. Normal lung sampling was at least 3 cm from the tumour, as distant as possible. TCRdb keeps only in-frame clones here, not all; method: immunoSEQ multiplex PCR. The data hold 2,000 or so clones, with roughly 60% observed a single time. Sequencing was performed on non-adjacent lung tissue. These receptors were obtained from a human donor with non-small cell lung cancer.

This clone was detected a few times. The chain has TRBV5-1 and TRBJ2-7, with 7 bases fitting TRBD1. There are 17 residues in the CDR3. Germline loops: CDR1 SGHRS, CDR2 YFSETQ. V lost 5 bases and J lost 0; bases outside the gene matches: 14. The chain's CDR3 is CASRGGGRLLSSYEQYF. DNA for the CDR3: TGCGCCAGCAGAGGGGGCGGGCGTCTTCTGAGCTCCTACGAGCAGTACTTC.

This clone appeared once. This chain connects TRBV7-2 to TRBJ1-2; 11 bases fit TRBD1. The trim removed 5 bases at V and 7 bases at J, leaving 9 bases unmatched. The CDR3 has 15 amino acids. Germline-derived CDR1 and CDR2 are SGHTA and FQGNSA. The CDR3 nucleotides are TGTGCCAGCAGCGGCCCCGGGACAGGGGGAAGTGGCTACACCTTC. Protein product: CASSGPGTGGSGYTF.

V usage is TRBV5-4 and J usage is TRBJ2-7, with 9 bases lining up with TRBD2. Trimming cost V 0 bases and J 6 bases; bases outside gene matches: 10. The CDR3 totals 16 residues. Per the germline V gene, CDR1 is SGHNT and CDR2 is YYREEE (reference sequence). CDR3 region: CASSLGGAGGPREQYF. CDR3 nucleotide sequence: TGTGCCAGCAGCTTGGGGGGTGCGGGAGGGCCCCGCGAGCAGTACTTC. The full variable domain, in which reference TRBV5-4 and TRBJ2-7 provide the parts outside the CDR3, is ETGVTQSPTHLIKTRGQQVTLRCSSQSGHNTVSWYQQALGQGPQFIFQYYREEENGRGNFPPRFSGLQFPNYSSELNVNALELDDSALYLCASSLGGAGGPREQYFGPGTRLTVT.

The chain couples TRBV7-2 to TRBJ1-1, with D possibly matching TRBD1 (5 bases). V was shortened by 6 bases and J by 1 base, with 9 bases between the two germline ends. Per germline, CDR1 SGHTA and CDR2 FQGNSA. The CDR3 consists of 13 residues. CDR3: CASSSGQNTEAFF. The CDR3 region has the DNA TGTGCCAGCAGTTCTGGACAGAACACTGAAGCTTTCTTT.

The V call is TRBV14, the J call TRBJ2-7, with TRBD2 identical over 15 bases. The CDR3 covers 20 residues. From germline, CDR1 is SGHDN and CDR2 FVKESK. The V gene end was trimmed by 4 bases and the J gene end by 2 bases; junction bases not matched to a gene: 15. In DNA, the CDR3 is TGTGCCAGCAGCCGTTTCCATGGACTAGCGGGAGGGCGTGGAGCCTACGAGCAGTACTTC. This gives the protein CASSRFHGLAGGRGAYEQYF.

The rearrangement joins TRBV5-4 to TRBJ1-1; TRBD1 agrees at 7 bases. V was clipped by 4 bases and J by 0 bases; unmatched bases: 6. This CDR3 has 15 residues. Germline V gene sequence: CDR1 SGHNT, CDR2 YYREEE (reference sequence). In DNA form, the CDR3 reads TGTGCCAGCAGCCTGGCCGGGACAGTGAACACTGAAGCTTTCTTT. Protein product: CASSLAGTVNTEAFF.

The chain combines TRBV29-1 with TRBJ2-3, with D perhaps TRBD1 (5 bases). Looked up from germline, CDR1 is SQVTM and CDR2 is ANQGSEA. The CDR3 has 13 amino acids. The V end lost 5 bases, the J end lost 5 bases, and 14 bases lay between the germline ends. Here the CDR3 DNA reads TGCAGCGTTACCCGCAGGGATGGAGATACGCAGTATTTT. This encodes CSVTRRDGDTQYF.

V gene TRBV6-1 combines with J gene TRBJ2-1; D may be TRBD2 (6 bases). The germline V and J ends were trimmed by 6 bases and 6 bases, with 18 bases remaining between them. Germline V CDR1 and CDR2: MNHNS, SASEGT. The CDR3 loop spans 15 amino acids. Here the CDR3 DNA reads TGTGCCAGCAGGGACCGGGACTGGGCAAGCAATGAGCAGTTCTTC. It specifies CASRDRDWASNEQFF.

Notes on this clone: An end of the junction differs from the germline gene, which may be a read error. This chain links TRBV12-5 with TRBJ2-7; 8 nucleotides match TRBD1. The CDR3 is 16 amino acids. Germline values: CDR1 LGHNT, CDR2 FRNRAP. The CDR3 here is CASGSTRDRYSYEQCF. The DNA for the CDR3 is TGTGCTAGTGGTTCGACCCGGGACAGGTACTCCTACGAGCAGTGCTTC.

The chain employs TRBV9 and TRBJ2-6; no clear D. The length of the CDR3 is 15 residues. The V and J ends lost 7 bases and 5 bases respectively, with 16 bases between them. The germline gives CDR1 SGDLS, CDR2 YYNGEE. This chain's CDR3 is CASYRQQSRANVLTF. CDR3 DNA: TGTGCCAGCTACAGACAACAAAGTCGGGCCAACGTCCTGACTTTC.

This sequence joins TRBV15 and TRBJ2-1; 12 bases fit TRBD2. The CDR3 is 19 amino acids. CDR1 and CDR2 (germline): LNHNV, YYDKDF (reference sequence). V lost 1 base and J lost 5; bases outside the gene matches: 12. The DNA for the CDR3 is TGTGCCACCAGCAGAGCCTCCCGGACTAGCGGGGTAATAGACAATGAGCAGTTCTTC. This sequence encodes CATSRASRTSGVIDNEQFF.

There are a few counts of this clone. The rearrangement links TRBV5-4 to TRBJ2-3, with 15 nucleotides matching TRBD2. V gave up 4 bases and J gave up 5 bases; unmatched junction bases: 5. The CDR3 runs to 16 residues. Germline loops: CDR1 SGHNT, CDR2 YYREEE (reference sequence). The CDR3: CASSRTSGGAKDTQYF. Here the CDR3 DNA reads TGTGCCAGCAGCCGGACTAGCGGGGGGGCTAAAGATACGCAGTATTTT.

This rearrangement joins TRBV5-1 to TRBJ1-1; a weak D match, TRBD1 (5 bases). From germline, CDR1 is SGHRS and CDR2 YFSETQ. This CDR3 is built from 14 residues. Trimming pared 3 bases from V and 1 base from J, leaving 10 bases between. The CDR3 reads CASSSQGRNTEAFF. For the CDR3, the DNA is TGCGCCAGCAGCTCGCAGGGTAGGAACACTGAAGCTTTCTTT. Supplemented by reference TRBV5-1 and TRBJ1-1, the full variable domain reads KAGVTQTPRYLIKTRGQQVTLSCSPISGHRSVSWYQQTPGQGLQFLFEYFSETQRNKGNFPGRFSGRQFSNSRSEMNVSTLELGDSALYLCASSSQGRNTEAFFGQGTRLTVV.

V gene TRBV5-5 combines with J gene TRBJ2-5; 9 bases are a match to TRBD1. The CDR3 is 17 amino acids. Trimming took 3 bases from V and 5 from J; bases not matched to a gene: 14. Germline loops: CDR1 SGHKS, CDR2 YYEKEE (reference sequence). Written as DNA, the CDR3 is TGTGCCAGCAGCTACAAGCCCGGACAGGGGATCGGGGAGACCCAGTACTTC. Amino acid sequence: CASSYKPGQGIGETQYF.

This clone rates as medium-sized. The chain recombines TRBV28 with TRBJ2-3; D uncertain. The CDR3 length is 14 residues. CDR1 MDHEN and CDR2 SYDVKM come from the germline V gene. V was cut by 3 bases and J by 1 base, with 8 bases left in between. The CDR3 DNA follows: TGTGCCAGCAGTTTCCTAAGCGGCACAGATACGCAGTATTTT. Protein product: CASSFLSGTDTQYF.

By share, this clone ranks as large. The rearrangement joins TRBV7-9 to TRBJ1-2; perhaps TRBD1 as D (5 bases). CDR3 length: 15 amino acids. Germline V gene lookup returns CDR1 SEHNR and CDR2 FQNEAQ (reference sequence). The V end was cut by 5 bases, the J end by 7 bases, with 20 bases between. CDR3 coding DNA: TGTGCCAGCAGCCCACGACAGCGGGGGGAGAGTGGCTACACCTTC. Encoded protein: CASSPRQRGESGYTF.

The sample holds one count of this clone. The chain uses TRBV11-3 and TRBJ1-1; maybe TRBD1 (5 bases). V lost 3 bases to trimming and J lost 5 bases, with 16 bases between them. There are 15 residues in the CDR3. CDR1 and CDR2 from the germline V gene are SGHNT and YENEEA. The CDR3 spells CASSFGGSAGTEAFF. The CDR3 coding sequence is TGTGCCAGCAGCTTTGGGGGGAGCGCTGGGACTGAAGCTTTCTTT.

The chain combines TRBV18 with TRBJ2-2; no reliable D call. From germline, CDR1 is KGHSH and CDR2 LQKENI. CDR3 length: 13 amino acids. V lost 6 bases to trimming and J lost 2 bases, with 7 bases between them. Here the CDR3 DNA reads TGTGCCAGCTCGTCCAGTAACACCGGGGAGCTGTTTTTT. Residues: CASSSSNTGELFF.

There are a few counts of this clone. At one boundary the junction diverges from the germline segment, which might be a read error. The chain employs TRBV19 and TRBJ2-1; 8 bases fit TRBD1. The CDR3 is 16 amino acids. The V gene's germline CDR1 is LNHDA and CDR2 SQIVND (reference sequence). The DNA of the CDR3 is TGTGCCAGTAGCATAGGCCTGGGACAGGACTTTCGAGAGCAGTTCTTC. Translated: CASSIGLGQDFREQFF. The variable domain in full, completed from reference TRBV19 and TRBJ2-1, reads DGGITQSPKYLFRKEGQNVTLSCEQNLNHDAMYWYRQDPGQGLRLIYYSQIVNDFQKGDIAEGYSVSREKKESFPLTVTSAQKNPTAFYLCASSIGLGQDFREQFFGPGTRLTVL.

The chain carries TRBV7-9 and TRBJ2-3; perhaps TRBD2 as D (7 bases). CDR1 SEHNR and CDR2 FQNEAQ come from the germline V gene (reference sequence). Trimming took off 5 bases at V and 3 bases at J, with 18 bases between the two ends. This CDR3 contains 16 residues. The CDR3 nucleotides read TGTGCCAGCAGCCCAGCTTTGGCGGGGGCGACAGATACGCAGTATTTT. It yields the protein CASSPALAGATDTQYF.

The chain links TRBV6-6 to TRBJ1-3; 8 bases match TRBD1. V shed 5 bases, J shed 6 bases, and the junction held 9 bases outside the gene matches. Per the germline V gene, CDR1 is MNHNY and CDR2 is SVGAGI (reference sequence). The CDR3 extends over 15 amino acids. CDR3 nucleotides: TGTGCCAGCAGTGTCGGCGTGGGACAGGCAAACACCATATATTTT. Translating gives CASSVGVGQANTIYF.

This rearrangement joins TRBV6-6 to TRBJ1-1; 7 nucleotides match TRBD1. V lost 5 bases to trimming and J lost 1 base; unmatched junction nucleotides: 4. This CDR3 is built from 14 residues. The germline CDR1 and CDR2 sequences are MNHNY and SVGAGI (reference sequence). DNA of the CDR3: TGTGCCAGCAGTCCGACAGGGCCGAACACTGAAGCTTTCTTT. Its translation is CASSPTGPNTEAFF.

The chain recombines TRBV5-4 with TRBJ1-1; D is ambiguous. The CDR3 is 14 residues long. Trimming pared 4 bases from V and 1 base from J, leaving 11 bases between. Germline CDR1 reads SGHNT; CDR2 reads YYREEE (reference sequence). This chain's CDR3 is CASSTLTGNTEAFF. The CDR3 nucleotides read TGTGCCAGCAGCACATTGACGGGGAACACTGAAGCTTTCTTT.

The chain uses TRBV6-1 and TRBJ2-1, with a tentative D call TRBD2 (6 bases). CDR1 and CDR2 from the germline V gene are MNHNS and SASEGT. The CDR3 has 14 residues. The ends were cut back, 10 bases at V and 4 bases at J, with 17 bases in the middle. This chain's CDR3 is CATLSGTRYNEQFF. CDR3 DNA: TGTGCCACTCTGTCAGGGACTCGGTACAATGAGCAGTTCTTC.

This chain links TRBV4-2 with TRBJ1-2; D call uncertain. The germline gives CDR1 LGHNA, CDR2 YNFKEQ. CDR3 length: 15 amino acids. Between the trimmed V and J ends, which lost 1 base and 4 bases, there was a span of 13 bases. As DNA, the CDR3 is TGTGCCAGCAGCCAAGTGGACTCTAATTCCTATGGCTACACCTTC. Amino acid sequence: CASSQVDSNSYGYTF.

The chain recombines TRBV20-1 with TRBJ1-2; TRBD1 aligns across 7 bases. Germline values: CDR1 DFQATT, CDR2 SNEGSKA (reference sequence). V was pared by 6 bases and J by 5 bases, with 3 bases of the junction left unmatched. There are 11 residues in the CDR3. Here the CDR3 DNA reads TGCAGTGCGGCACAGGGGTATGGCTACACCTTC. It yields the protein CSAAQGYGYTF.

The chain has TRBV9 and TRBJ2-3, with a weak D call TRBD2 (6 bases). Germline lookup yields CDR1 SGDLS and CDR2 YYNGEE. The V end was cut by 5 bases, the J end by 2 bases, with 15 bases between. The length of the CDR3 is 15 residues. The chain's CDR3 is CASSSTGTSTDTQYF. As DNA, the CDR3 is TGTGCCAGCAGTAGCACCGGGACTTCCACAGATACGCAGTATTTT.

J is TRBJ1-1 and V is TRBV7-9, with D maybe TRBD1 (6 bases). The CDR3 contains 15 residues. The germline V gene encodes CDR1 SEHNR and CDR2 FQNEAQ (reference sequence). The ends were cut back, 1 base at V and 5 bases at J, with 14 bases in the middle. CDR3 nucleotides: TGTGCCAGCAGCTTAGGGGGAAGAAGGGGGACTGAAGCTTTCTTT. Translated: CASSLGGRRGTEAFF.

This clone is a singleton in its sample. The chain links TRBV9 to TRBJ2-5; 7 bases are a match to TRBD2. The CDR3 runs to 15 residues. Unmatched junction bases numbered 11, after V lost 4 bases and J lost 5 bases. Germline lookup yields CDR1 SGDLS and CDR2 YYNGEE. CDR3 nucleotide sequence: TGTGCCAGCAGCCCCTTCGACCTGGGAGGGGAGACCCAGTACTTC. Translating it yields CASSPFDLGGETQYF. The entire variable domain, with the rest obtained from reference TRBV9 and TRBJ2-5, is as follows: DSGVTQTPKHLITATGQRVTLRCSPRSGDLSVYWYQQSLDQGLQFLIQYYNGEERAKGNILERFSAQQFPDLHSELNLSSLELGDSALYFCASSPFDLGGETQYFGPGTRLLVL.

This clone was observed a single time. J is TRBJ1-6 and V is TRBV5-6; D is perhaps TRBD1 (6 bases). The ends were cut back, 2 bases at V and 7 bases at J, with 13 bases in the middle. Germline-derived CDR1 and CDR2 are SGHDT and YYEEEE. The CDR3 extends over 15 amino acids. Here the CDR3 reads CASSLGQLPNSPLHF. Written as DNA, the CDR3 is TGTGCCAGCAGCTTAGGACAGTTGCCGAATTCACCCCTCCACTTT.

The chain recombines TRBV6-6 with TRBJ1-5, with 7 bases aligning to TRBD1. The CDR3 has 13 amino acids. Looked up from germline, CDR1 is MNHNY and CDR2 is SVGAGI (reference sequence). V trimming: 7 bases; J trimming: 6 bases; junction bases outside the gene matches: 6. The CDR3 region is CASNTGVGQPQHF. The CDR3 nucleotides read TGTGCCAGCAACACAGGGGTCGGTCAGCCCCAGCATTTT.